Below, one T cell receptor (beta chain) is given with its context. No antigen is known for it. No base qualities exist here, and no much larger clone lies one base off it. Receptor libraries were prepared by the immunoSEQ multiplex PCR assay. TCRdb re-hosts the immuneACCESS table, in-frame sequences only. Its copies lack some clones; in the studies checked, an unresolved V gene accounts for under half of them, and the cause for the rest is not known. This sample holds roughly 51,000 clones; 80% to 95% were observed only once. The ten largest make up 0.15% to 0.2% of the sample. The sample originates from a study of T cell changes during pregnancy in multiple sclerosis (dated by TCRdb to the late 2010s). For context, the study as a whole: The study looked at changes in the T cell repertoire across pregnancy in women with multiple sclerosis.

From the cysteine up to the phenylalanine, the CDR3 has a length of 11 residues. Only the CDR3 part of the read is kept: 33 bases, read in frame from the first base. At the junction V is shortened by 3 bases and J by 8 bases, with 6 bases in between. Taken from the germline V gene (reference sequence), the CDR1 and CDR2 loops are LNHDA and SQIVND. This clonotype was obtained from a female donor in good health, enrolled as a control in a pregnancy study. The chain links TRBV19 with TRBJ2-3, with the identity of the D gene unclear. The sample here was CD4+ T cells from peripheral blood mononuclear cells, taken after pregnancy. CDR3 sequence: CASSITGTQYF. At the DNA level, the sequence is TGTGCCAGTAGTATTACCGGTACGCAGTATTTT.